This TCR beta chain was sequenced in a study of T cell changes during pregnancy in multiple sclerosis (dated by TCRdb to the late 2010s). Regarding the research as a whole: In women with multiple sclerosis, the researchers looked at how the T cell repertoire shifted as pregnancy progressed.

According to the germline V gene, CDR1 reads SNHLY and CDR2 reads FYNNEI. Trimming takes 1 base from V and 0 bases from J, and the germline ends sit 13 bases apart. Its CDR3 holds 17 amino acids, cysteine through phenylalanine. Only the CDR3 part of the read is kept: 51 bases, read in frame from the first base. Remarks on this clone: There is no known antigen for this receptor. The sample holds no much larger clone one base away, and base qualities are not on file.

Library prep was done by the immunoSEQ multiplex PCR assay. Held by TCRdb, this immuneACCESS table contains in-frame sequences only and omits some clones. Under half of the omission traces to an unresolved V gene where checked; the cause of the rest is unknown. This sample has fewer than 65,000 clones in its table, and roughly 93% of those were observed once. The top ten clonotypes cover roughly 1.8% of the sample. Specimen: peripheral blood, collected in the second trimester of pregnancy. The sequence was collected from a female donor with multiple sclerosis, enrolled in a pregnancy study. This sequence uses TRBV2 and TRBJ1-5; confidence is insufficient to name the D gene. For the CDR3, the sequence is CASSEVGPNYSNQPQHF. The nucleotide sequence is given as TGTGCCAGCAGTGAAGTCGGTCCGAATTATAGCAATCAGCCCCAGCATTTT.